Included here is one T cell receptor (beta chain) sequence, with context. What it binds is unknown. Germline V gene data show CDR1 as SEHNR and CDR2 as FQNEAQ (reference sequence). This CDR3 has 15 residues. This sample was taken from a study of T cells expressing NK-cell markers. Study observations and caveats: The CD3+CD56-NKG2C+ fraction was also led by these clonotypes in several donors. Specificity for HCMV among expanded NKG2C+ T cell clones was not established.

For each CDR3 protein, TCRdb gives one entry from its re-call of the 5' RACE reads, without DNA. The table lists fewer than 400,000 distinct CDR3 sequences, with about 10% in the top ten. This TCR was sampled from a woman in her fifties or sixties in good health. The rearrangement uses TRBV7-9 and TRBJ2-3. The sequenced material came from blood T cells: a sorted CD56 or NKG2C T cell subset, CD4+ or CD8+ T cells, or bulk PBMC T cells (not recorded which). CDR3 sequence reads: CASSLVPVGMNTQYF.